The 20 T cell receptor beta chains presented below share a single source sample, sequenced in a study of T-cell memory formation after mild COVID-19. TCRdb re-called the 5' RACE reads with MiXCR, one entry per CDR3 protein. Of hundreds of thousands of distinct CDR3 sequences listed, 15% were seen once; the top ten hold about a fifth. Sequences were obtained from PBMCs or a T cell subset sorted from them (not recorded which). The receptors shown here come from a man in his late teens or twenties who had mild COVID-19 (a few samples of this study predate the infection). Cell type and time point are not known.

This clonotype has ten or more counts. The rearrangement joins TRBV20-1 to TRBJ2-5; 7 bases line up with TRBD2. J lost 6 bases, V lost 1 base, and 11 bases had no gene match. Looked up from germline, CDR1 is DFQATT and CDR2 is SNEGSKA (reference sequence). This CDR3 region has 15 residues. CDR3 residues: CSARASGLSSKTQYF. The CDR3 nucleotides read TGCAGTGCTAGAGCCTCGGGACTATCCTCTAAGACCCAGTACTTC.

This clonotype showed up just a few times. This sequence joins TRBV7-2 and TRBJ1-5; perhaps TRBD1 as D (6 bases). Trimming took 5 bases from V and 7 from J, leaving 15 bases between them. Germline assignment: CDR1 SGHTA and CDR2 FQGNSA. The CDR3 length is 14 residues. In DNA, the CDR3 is TGTGCCAGCAGCGAGACAGGTTCTTACCAGCCCCAGCATTTT. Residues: CASSETGSYQPQHF.

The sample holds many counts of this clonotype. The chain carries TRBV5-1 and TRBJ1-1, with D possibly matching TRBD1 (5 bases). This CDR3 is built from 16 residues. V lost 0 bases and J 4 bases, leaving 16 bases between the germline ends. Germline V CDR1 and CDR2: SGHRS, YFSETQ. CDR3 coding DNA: TGCGCCAGCAGCTTGGTGTGGGGCAGAGGAGCCACTGAAGCTTTCTTT. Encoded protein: CASSLVWGRGATEAFF.

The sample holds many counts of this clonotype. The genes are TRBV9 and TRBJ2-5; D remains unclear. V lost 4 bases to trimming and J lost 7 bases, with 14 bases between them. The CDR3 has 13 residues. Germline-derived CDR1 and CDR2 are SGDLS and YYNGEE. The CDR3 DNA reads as TGTGCCAGCAGCCCGGACGTCCTAGGGACCCAGTACTTC. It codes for CASSPDVLGTQYF. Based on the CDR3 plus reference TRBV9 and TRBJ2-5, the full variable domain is DSGVTQTPKHLITATGQRVTLRCSPRSGDLSVYWYQQSLDQGLQFLIQYYNGEERAKGNILERFSAQQFPDLHSELNLSSLELGDSALYFCASSPDVLGTQYFGPGTRLLVL.

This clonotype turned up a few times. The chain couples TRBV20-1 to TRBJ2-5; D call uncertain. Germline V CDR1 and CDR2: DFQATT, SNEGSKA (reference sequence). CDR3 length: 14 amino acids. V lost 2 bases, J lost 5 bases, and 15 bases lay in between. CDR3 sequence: CSARTHSVGETQYF. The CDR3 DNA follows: TGCAGTGCTAGAACCCACAGTGTTGGGGAGACCCAGTACTTC.

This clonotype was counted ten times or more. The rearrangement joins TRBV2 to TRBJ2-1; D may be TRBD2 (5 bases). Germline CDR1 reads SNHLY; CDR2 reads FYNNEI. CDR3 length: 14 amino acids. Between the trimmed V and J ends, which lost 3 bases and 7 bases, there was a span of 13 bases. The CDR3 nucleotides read TGTGCCAGCAGTGACGGGCGGGTGAGGAATGAGCAGTTCTTC. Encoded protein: CASSDGRVRNEQFF.

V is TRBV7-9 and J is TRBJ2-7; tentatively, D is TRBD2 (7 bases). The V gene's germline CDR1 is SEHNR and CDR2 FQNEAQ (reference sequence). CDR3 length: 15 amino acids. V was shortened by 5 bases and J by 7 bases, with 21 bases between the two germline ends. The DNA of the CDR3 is TGTGCCAGCAGCCTCGGGGGGCCCCGTGGTGGGGAGCAGTACTTC. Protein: CASSLGGPRGGEQYF.

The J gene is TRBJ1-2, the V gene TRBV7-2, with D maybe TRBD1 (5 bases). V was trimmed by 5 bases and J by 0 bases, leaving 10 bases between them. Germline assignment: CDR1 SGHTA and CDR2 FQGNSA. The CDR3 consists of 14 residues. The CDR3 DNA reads TGTGCCAGCAGCCTGCGGGGACCTAACTATGGCTACACCTTC. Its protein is CASSLRGPNYGYTF.

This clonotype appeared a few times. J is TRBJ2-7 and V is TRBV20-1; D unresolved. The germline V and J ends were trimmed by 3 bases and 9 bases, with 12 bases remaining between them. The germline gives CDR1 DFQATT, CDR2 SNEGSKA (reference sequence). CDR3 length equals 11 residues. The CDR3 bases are TGCAGTGCTAGTTCCCTTGTTGGGCAGTACTTC. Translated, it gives CSASSLVGQYF.

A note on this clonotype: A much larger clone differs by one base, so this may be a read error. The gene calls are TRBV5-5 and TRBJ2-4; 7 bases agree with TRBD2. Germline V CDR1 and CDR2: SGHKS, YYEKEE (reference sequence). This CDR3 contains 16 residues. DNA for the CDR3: TGTGCCAGCAGCTTGGCCTGGGTGGCTAGCGGAAACAATCAGTACTTC. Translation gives CASSLAWVASGNNQYF.

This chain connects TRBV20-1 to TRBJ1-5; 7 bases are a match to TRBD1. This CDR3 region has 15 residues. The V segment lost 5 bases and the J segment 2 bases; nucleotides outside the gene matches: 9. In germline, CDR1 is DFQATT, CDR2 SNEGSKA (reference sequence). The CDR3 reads CSARETGSGNQPQHF. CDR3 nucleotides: TGCAGTGCTCGGGAGACAGGGTCAGGCAATCAGCCCCAGCATTTT.

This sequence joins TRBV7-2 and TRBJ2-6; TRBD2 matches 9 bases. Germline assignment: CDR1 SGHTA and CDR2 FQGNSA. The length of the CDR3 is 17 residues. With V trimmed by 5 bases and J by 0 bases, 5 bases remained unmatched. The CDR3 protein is CASSVTSGPSGANVLTF. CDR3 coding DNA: TGTGCCAGCAGCGTGACTAGCGGTCCCTCTGGGGCCAACGTCCTGACTTTC.

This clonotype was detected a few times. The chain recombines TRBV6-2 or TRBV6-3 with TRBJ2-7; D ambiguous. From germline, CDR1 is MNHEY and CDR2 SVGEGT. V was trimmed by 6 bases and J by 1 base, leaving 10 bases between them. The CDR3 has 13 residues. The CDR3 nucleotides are TGTGCCAGCAGCAGAGGAGAGTCCTACGAGCAGTACTTC. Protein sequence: CASSRGESYEQYF.

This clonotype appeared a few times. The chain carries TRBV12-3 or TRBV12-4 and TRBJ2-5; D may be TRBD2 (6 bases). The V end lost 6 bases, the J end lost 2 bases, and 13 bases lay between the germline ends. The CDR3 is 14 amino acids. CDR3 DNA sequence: TGTGCCAGCAGCCACGGACTAAAACAAGAGACCCAGTACTTC. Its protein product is CASSHGLKQETQYF.

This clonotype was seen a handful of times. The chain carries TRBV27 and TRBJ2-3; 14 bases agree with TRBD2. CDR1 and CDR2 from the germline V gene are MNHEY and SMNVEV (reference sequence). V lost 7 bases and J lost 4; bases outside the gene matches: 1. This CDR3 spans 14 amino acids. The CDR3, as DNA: TGTGCCAGCATGGGACTAGCGGGGGCAGATACGCAGTATTTT. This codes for CASMGLAGADTQYF.

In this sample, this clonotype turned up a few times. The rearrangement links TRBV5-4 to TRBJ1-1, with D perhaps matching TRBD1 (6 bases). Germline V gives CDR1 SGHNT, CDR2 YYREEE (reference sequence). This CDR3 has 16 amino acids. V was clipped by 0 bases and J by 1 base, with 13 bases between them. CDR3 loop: CASSLDEMGQNTEAFF. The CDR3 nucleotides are TGTGCCAGCAGCTTGGACGAAATGGGACAGAACACTGAAGCTTTCTTT.

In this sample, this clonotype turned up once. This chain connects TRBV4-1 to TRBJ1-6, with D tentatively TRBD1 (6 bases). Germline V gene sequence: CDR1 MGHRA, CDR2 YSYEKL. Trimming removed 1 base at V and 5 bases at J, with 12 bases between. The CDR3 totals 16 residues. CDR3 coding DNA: TGCGCCAGCAGCCAAGTCCCAGGGGTGGATAATTCACCCCTCCACTTT. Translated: CASSQVPGVDNSPLHF.

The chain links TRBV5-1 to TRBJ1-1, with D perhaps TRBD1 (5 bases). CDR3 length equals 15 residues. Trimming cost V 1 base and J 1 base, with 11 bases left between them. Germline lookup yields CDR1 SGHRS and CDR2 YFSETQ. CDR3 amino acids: CASSLQGHQNTEAFF. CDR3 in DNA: TGCGCCAGCAGCTTGCAAGGACACCAGAACACTGAAGCTTTCTTT. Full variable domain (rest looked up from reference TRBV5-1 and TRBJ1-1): KAGVTQTPRYLIKTRGQQVTLSCSPISGHRSVSWYQQTPGQGLQFLFEYFSETQRNKGNFPGRFSGRQFSNSRSEMNVSTLELGDSALYLCASSLQGHQNTEAFFGQGTRLTVV.

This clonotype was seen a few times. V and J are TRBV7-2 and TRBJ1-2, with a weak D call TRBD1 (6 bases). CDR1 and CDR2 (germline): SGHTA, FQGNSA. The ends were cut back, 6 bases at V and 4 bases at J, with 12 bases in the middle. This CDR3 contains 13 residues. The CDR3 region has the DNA TGTGCCAGCAGACGGACAGACCGCTATGGCTACACCTTC. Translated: CASRRTDRYGYTF.

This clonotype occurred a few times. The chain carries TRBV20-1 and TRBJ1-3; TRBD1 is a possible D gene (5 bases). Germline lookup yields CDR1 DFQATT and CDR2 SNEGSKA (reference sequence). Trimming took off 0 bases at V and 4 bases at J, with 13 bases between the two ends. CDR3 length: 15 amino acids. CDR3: CSARDGGGSGNTIYF. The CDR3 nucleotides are TGCAGTGCTAGAGATGGCGGGGGGTCAGGAAACACCATATATTTT.